In its sample, the clone carrying this T cell receptor beta chain was seen a few times. This entry is derived from a study of blood T cell repertoires in COVID-19. At the level of the study: From the United States, Italy and Spain came samples of acute and convalescent COVID-19. Sources were T cells, B-cell-depleted T cells, or PBMCs; the material itself was cDNA or gDNA.

Under the authors' procedure: Reference gene primer amplification in the assay estimated nucleated cell counts. Measured with immunoSEQ multiplex PCR; TCRdb has only the in-frame clones, and not every one. The D gene and trimming were derived from the DNA, and the V and J assignments and clone size from that table. This sample yields about 58,000 clones, of which about four fifths are seen a single time; 25% to 35% belongs to the top ten. Germline CDR1 reads SGHNT; CDR2 reads YYREEE (reference sequence). The CDR3 loop spans 16 amino acids. V lost 0 bases to trimming and J lost 2 bases, with 14 bases between them.

The sequence was collected from a human donor in a cohort sampled during active COVID-19. Source material: peripheral blood. V is TRBV5-4 and J is TRBJ1-1; no clear D gene. The DNA of the CDR3 is TGTGCCAGCAGCTTGGGGTCCCTCACTCGAAACACTGAAGCTTTCTTT. It codes for CASSLGSLTRNTEAFF.